A selection of T cell receptor beta chains follows, all from one sample in a study of T cells after yellow fever vaccination. TCRdb re-analysed the 5' RACE reads in MiXCR, keeping a single row per CDR3 protein. The table lists about 350,000 distinct CDR3 sequences, over 3.5% of them singletons. The specimen comprised PBMCs, sampled 5 days after the yellow fever booster vaccination. These receptors all stem from a young man who received the YFV17D yellow fever vaccine. Both conserved end residues are part of each CDR3. Clone size, where shown, is once, few, many, or a class for clones that have expanded.

abundance	v_gene	j_gene	CDR3aa
few	TRBV29-1	TRBJ2-2	CSVVAGVGTGELFF
few	TRBV30	TRBJ2-7	CAWTWGGASEQYF
few	TRBV12-5	TRBJ1-1	CASGLIGTEAFF
-	TRBV5-1	TRBJ2-5	CASSPGGESWETQYF
-	TRBV28	TRBJ1-2	CASTQGADGYTF
-	TRBV4-1	TRBJ2-3	CASSRAGGGRGTDTQYF
few	TRBV6-6	TRBJ1-2	CASSYETGGYTF
-	TRBV7-9	TRBJ1-2	CASSPGPGQAGYTF
few	TRBV11-2	TRBJ2-3	CASSLDVPTDTQYF
few	TRBV7-2	TRBJ1-5	CASSLMVSSNQPQHF
many	TRBV24-1	TRBJ1-1	CATSDLRDLNEAFF
-	TRBV6-2/TRBV6-3	TRBJ1-5	CASSDDRTTQHF
many	TRBV9	TRBJ2-5	CASSVDPESGGTQYF
few	TRBV5-1	TRBJ2-3	CASSLAQGAPTDTQYF
-	TRBV7-3	TRBJ2-1	CASSLSSMNNEQFF
few	TRBV6-2/TRBV6-3	TRBJ2-3	CASKARRTTDTQYF
-	TRBV20-1	TRBJ2-1	CSAGDRGYEQFF
few	TRBV10-3	TRBJ2-1	CAISGLAGGNSYNEQFF
-	TRBV7-9	TRBJ1-1	CASSLGGGQEAFF
many	TRBV9	TRBJ2-7	CASSVAGESEQYF
many	TRBV11-2	TRBJ1-4	CASSLGVGEKLFF
many	TRBV9	TRBJ2-4	CASSVASPHYIGTAVSIQYF
few	TRBV5-6	TRBJ2-3	CASSRPGGRADTQYF
many	TRBV12-3/TRBV12-4	TRBJ2-1	CASSFAGGVQLDEQFF
-	TRBV6-5	TRBJ1-1	CASSLAEENTEAFF
-	TRBV4-3	TRBJ2-2	CASSQDTPQAGELFF
few	TRBV19	TRBJ1-2	CASRSVRNGQGHGYTF
-	TRBV12-3/TRBV12-4	TRBJ1-2	CASSLQSNYGYTF
few	TRBV24-1	TRBJ2-2	CATAHSSGDVDTGELFF
few	TRBV5-1	TRBJ1-2	CASSLYAAGDGYTF
few	TRBV5-6	TRBJ2-3	CASREGQYTDTQYF
few	TRBV6-5	TRBJ2-6	CAEAGVSGANVLTF
-	TRBV20-1	TRBJ2-2	CSARAGLNTGELFF
many	TRBV3-1	TRBJ1-1	CASTGQGNTEAFF
-	TRBV24-1	TRBJ2-1	CATSSAATGDNEQFF
many	TRBV7-9	TRBJ2-3	CASSHGTSATDTQYF
many	TRBV20-1	TRBJ1-1	CSAPSGAGGTEAFF
few	TRBV15	TRBJ1-1	CATSMGYTEAFF
few	TRBV10-3	TRBJ1-1	CATGTGLNTEAFF
-	TRBV7-2	TRBJ1-2	CARLGLRGGYTF
-	TRBV4-1	TRBJ2-1	CASSQAGPGQGFHLPQFF
few	TRBV4-1	TRBJ2-7	CASSAYWDVSYEQYF
many	TRBV19	TRBJ2-4	CASSRDRDGAKNIQYF
many	TRBV20-1	TRBJ2-1	CSARGTGHRSYNEQFF
many	TRBV5-1	TRBJ1-1	CASSLFDRNTEAFF
-	TRBV3-1	TRBJ1-2	CASSLQEGDYGYTF
few	TRBV18	TRBJ1-2	CASSPRQDHLYGYTF
-	TRBV12-2	TRBJ2-7	CASRLARGESYEQYF
-	TRBV6-2/TRBV6-3	TRBJ2-1	CASRAGLEQFF
few	TRBV18	TRBJ1-1	CASSPTPANTEAFF
few	TRBV7-9	TRBJ1-2	CASSTRARVGGYTF
few	TRBV11-2	TRBJ2-5	CASSPVSGGAWETQYF